These 6 T cell receptor beta chains were sequenced from one sample in a study of blood T cells in healthy people across ages. For the second PCR, which ran for 7 to 11 cycles, a sample-barcoded 5' primer and a J-beta primer mix were used. TCRdb re-called the 5' RACE reads with MiXCR, one entry per CDR3 protein. There are around 1,000,000 distinct CDR3 sequences in the sample; more than 30% occur only once, and about an eighth lies in the top ten. The sequencing sample was made of blood. These TCRs come from a man in his late teens or twenties in good health.

This clonotype was detected only a few times. The chain links TRBV12-3 or TRBV12-4 to TRBJ2-3; D is undetermined. Trimming took 4 bases from V and 5 from J, leaving 13 bases between them. The CDR3 loop spans 14 amino acids. CDR3 sequence reads: CASSWSSSGDTQYF. DNA for the CDR3: TGTGCCAGCAGTTGGTCTAGTTCTGGAGATACGCAGTATTTT.

The J gene is TRBJ1-1, the V gene TRBV20-1; no firm D call. V shed 3 bases and J shed 6 bases, with 23 bases lying between them. Germline values: CDR1 DFQATT, CDR2 SNEGSKA (reference sequence). CDR3 length: 16 amino acids. CDR3 nucleotides: TGCAGTGCTAGCTTATCTCCGGGCCGAAGGCCGCCTGAAGCTTTCTTT. This codes for CSASLSPGRRPPEAFF.

Turning to this clonotype: An end of the junction does not agree with germline; a read error may underlie this. V and J are TRBV18 and TRBJ2-7; TRBD1 might be the D (6 bases). The J call may be incorrect, as the DNA end agrees better with TRBJ2-5. There are 15 residues in the CDR3. Germline V CDR1 and CDR2: KGHSH, LQKENI. The CDR3 DNA reads as TGTGCCAGCTCACCGTTTATTGGGACACAAGGGACCCAGTACTTC. It encodes CASSPFIGTQGTQYF.

This clonotype was seen a few times. This sequence joins TRBV4-3 and TRBJ2-5, with D tentatively TRBD2 (6 bases). CDR3 length: 17 amino acids. V was trimmed by 0 bases and J by 11 bases, leaving 25 bases between them. Germline V gives CDR1 LGHNA, CDR2 YSLEER. CDR3 loop: CASSQDSGTSFYNEQYF. CDR3 coding DNA: TGCGCCAGCAGCCAAGATTCCGGGACTTCTTTCTACAATGAGCAGTACTTC.

This clonotype occurred a few times. V and J are TRBV7-3 and TRBJ2-1; D remains ambiguous. V lost 4 bases and J lost 3, with 13 bases in between. The CDR3 is made up of 15 amino acids. CDR1 SGHTA and CDR2 FQGTGA come from the germline V gene. In DNA form, the CDR3 reads TGTGCCAGCAGCTCGCAATCCTGGTTCTACAATGAGCAGTTCTTC. It encodes CASSSQSWFYNEQFF. Looking up the rest from reference TRBV7-3 and TRBJ2-1 gives the full variable domain: GAGVSQTPSNKVTEKGKYVELRCDPISGHTALYWYRQSLGQGPEFLIYFQGTGAADDSGLPNDRFFAVRPEGSVSTLKIQRTERGDSAVYLCASSSQSWFYNEQFFGPGTRLTVL.

The rearrangement joins TRBV20-1 to TRBJ1-3, with D perhaps TRBD1 (5 bases). V was trimmed by 6 bases and J by 0 bases, leaving 6 bases between them. The CDR3 covers 12 residues. Per germline, CDR1 DFQATT and CDR2 SNEGSKA (reference sequence). CDR3 DNA: TGCAGTGCCGGGGCCTCTGGAAACACCATATATTTT. Translated, it gives CSAGASGNTIYF.